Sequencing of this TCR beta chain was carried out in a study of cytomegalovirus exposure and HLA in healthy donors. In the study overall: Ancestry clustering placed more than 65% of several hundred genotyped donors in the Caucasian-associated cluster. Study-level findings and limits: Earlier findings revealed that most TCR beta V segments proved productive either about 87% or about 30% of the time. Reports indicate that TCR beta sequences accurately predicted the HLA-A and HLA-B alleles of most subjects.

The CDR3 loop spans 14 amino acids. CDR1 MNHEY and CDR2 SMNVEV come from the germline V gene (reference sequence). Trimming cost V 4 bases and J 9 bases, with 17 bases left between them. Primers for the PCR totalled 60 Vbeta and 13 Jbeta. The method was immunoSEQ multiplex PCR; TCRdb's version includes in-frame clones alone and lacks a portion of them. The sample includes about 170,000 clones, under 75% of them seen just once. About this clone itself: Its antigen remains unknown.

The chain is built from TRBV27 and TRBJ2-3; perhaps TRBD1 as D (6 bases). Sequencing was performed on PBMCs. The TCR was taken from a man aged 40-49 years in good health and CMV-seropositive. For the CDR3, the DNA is TGTGCCAGCAGTTCATCAGCTTTACAGGGCACGCAGTATTTT. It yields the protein CASSSSALQGTQYF.